These T cell receptor beta chains were read from a single sample in a study of T cell changes during pregnancy in multiple sclerosis. Method: immunoSEQ multiplex PCR; TCRdb's copy keeps in-frame clones and lacks some. The sample carries 40,000 or so clones, 94% recorded once. Sequenced here: CD8+ T cells from peripheral blood mononuclear cells, sampled in the third trimester of pregnancy. These receptors were obtained from a female donor with multiple sclerosis, enrolled in a pregnancy study. Each CDR3 is given without its conserved first and last residue. Fields, in order: V gene, J gene, CDR3 protein.

V gene: TRBV28
J gene: TRBJ2-2
CDR3 protein: ASSLFISNTGELF

V gene: TRBV15
J gene: TRBJ2-1
CDR3 protein: ATSDEGVYNEQF

V gene: TRBV5-1
J gene: TRBJ2-7
CDR3 protein: ASSQSDSPYEQY

V gene: TRBV5-6
J gene: TRBJ1-5
CDR3 protein: ASSFRERDQPQH

V gene: TRBV6-5
J gene: TRBJ2-7
CDR3 protein: ASSPPGIAGAPT

V gene: TRBV6-5
J gene: TRBJ1-1
CDR3 protein: ASTRDRGLSTEAF

V gene: TRBV7-3
J gene: TRBJ2-3
CDR3 protein: ASAPGTSGTDTQY

V gene: TRBV25-1
J gene: TRBJ1-2
CDR3 protein: ASSETGGLNYGYT

V gene: TRBV2
J gene: TRBJ1-1
CDR3 protein: ASSQGMNTEAF

V gene: TRBV5-6
J gene: TRBJ2-7
CDR3 protein: ASSSPLDEQY

V gene: TRBV28
J gene: TRBJ2-7
CDR3 protein: ASSSPSGTYSYEQY

V gene: TRBV4-3
J gene: TRBJ1-5
CDR3 protein: ASSQAVNQPQH

V gene: TRBV6-5
J gene: TRBJ2-5
CDR3 protein: ASSHLRGETQY

V gene: TRBV15
J gene: TRBJ2-5
CDR3 protein: ATSGIWQETQY

V gene: TRBV6-1
J gene: TRBJ1-1
CDR3 protein: ASSAGWGQWAEAF

V gene: TRBV15
J gene: TRBJ2-7
CDR3 protein: ATSRLWANYEQY

V gene: TRBV4-2
J gene: TRBJ2-7
CDR3 protein: ASSPERESAYEQY

V gene: TRBV4-3
J gene: TRBJ2-1
CDR3 protein: ASSQSLIRMTSGYYNEQF